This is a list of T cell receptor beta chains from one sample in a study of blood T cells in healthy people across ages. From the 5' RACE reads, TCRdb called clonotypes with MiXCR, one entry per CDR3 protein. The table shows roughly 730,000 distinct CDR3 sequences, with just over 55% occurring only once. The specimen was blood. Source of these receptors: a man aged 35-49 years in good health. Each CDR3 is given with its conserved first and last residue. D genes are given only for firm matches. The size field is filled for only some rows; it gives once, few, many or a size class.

TGTGCCAGCAGCCCAAACGGGCTAGCGGGAGAGCATGAGCAGTTCTTC CASSPNGLAGEHEQFF - TRBD2 TRBJ2-1 TRBV7-3
TGTGCCAGCAGCGTAGGCCGGACCCTTAGCACAGATACGCAGTATTTT CASSVGRTLSTDTQYF few - TRBJ2-3 TRBV9
TGTGCCAGCAGCCTTCAGGGAACCTATGGCTACACCTTC CASSLQGTYGYTF - - TRBJ1-2 TRBV7-2
TGTGCCAGCAGCGTAGTGGACTCCGGGGGGACCCAGTACTTC CASSVVDSGGTQYF few - TRBJ2-5 TRBV9
TGTGCCAGCGGGACAGCCACCTACGAGCAGTACTTC CASGTATYEQYF once TRBD1 TRBJ2-7 TRBV27
TGCGCCAGCAGCTCTGAAAGGGTTACAGATACGCAGTATTTT CASSSERVTDTQYF few - TRBJ2-3 TRBV5-1
TGTGCCAGCAGCTTAGCCCAAGGGATTAGCACAGATACGCAGTATTTT CASSLAQGISTDTQYF few - TRBJ2-3 TRBV7-9
TGCAGCGTGGCCGGACAGGGGGTAGATCAGCCCCAGCATTTT CSVAGQGVDQPQHF few TRBD1 TRBJ1-5 TRBV29-1
TGTGCCGTAGCGGGGGCCCTTAACAATGAGCAGTTCTTC CAVAGALNNEQFF - TRBD2 TRBJ2-1 TRBV19
TGTGCCAGCAGCCACCCCAAGGGACTAGCGGGAGAACGGCTGTACGAGCAGTACTTC CASSHPKGLAGERLYEQYF few TRBD2 TRBJ2-7 TRBV6-2/TRBV6-3
TGTGCCAGCAGTTACTATCCAGGGTCGGAGCGGTCCTATGGCTACACCTTC CASSYYPGSERSYGYTF - - TRBJ1-2 TRBV6-5
TGTGCCAGCAGTTTTAATATTTGGGACAGGGTATTTGAGCAGTTCTTC CASSFNIWDRVFEQFF - TRBD1 TRBJ2-1 TRBV27
TGCGCCAGCGCCGAGGGCGGGGCTTTTAACACCGGGGAGCTGTTTTTT CASAEGGAFNTGELFF - - TRBJ2-2 TRBV5-1
TGCAGTGCTAGAGACCGGGACAGGCCCTACAATGAGCAGTTCTTC CSARDRDRPYNEQFF - TRBD1 TRBJ2-1 TRBV20-1
TGTGCCAGCAGGTCATACAGGGGGTCCTCCGACGAGCAGTACTTC CASRSYRGSSDEQYF - TRBD1 TRBJ2-7 TRBV7-2
TGTGCCAGCACCCCACTAGCGGCCACCCAAGAGACCCAGTACTTC CASTPLAATQETQYF few TRBD2 TRBJ2-5 TRBV7-2
TGCGCCAGCAGCGTAGGGACTAGCCTTGCCAACGAGCAGTACTTC CASSVGTSLANEQYF many TRBD2 TRBJ2-7 TRBV5-1
TGTGCCAGCAGCGTAGGCGGCGTATCTGGGGCCAACGTCCTGACTTTC CASSVGGVSGANVLTF - - TRBJ2-6 TRBV9
TGTGCCAGCAGCACACAAAGGACAGGGGATTTCTCCTACGAGCAGTACTTC CASSTQRTGDFSYEQYF - TRBD1 TRBJ2-7 TRBV9
TGTGCCATCAGGGGGGACAGGGCCTCCTACGAGCAGTACTTC CAIRGDRASYEQYF once TRBD1 TRBJ2-7 TRBV10-3
TGTGCCAGCAGTCAGCTAGCGGGGGGCTTAGAGACCCAGTACTTC CASSQLAGGLETQYF few TRBD2 TRBJ2-5 TRBV6-5
TGTGCCAGCAGTGTCGGGGCGCGCAATGAGCAGTTCTTC CASSVGARNEQFF few - TRBJ2-1 TRBV27
TGTGCCAGCAGTTTAATAGGACAGGGGCTTCGCGAGCAGTACTTC CASSLIGQGLREQYF few TRBD1 TRBJ2-7 TRBV28
TGTGCCAGCAGTTACGACCCAGGGGCTGGCACAGATACGCAGTATTTT CASSYDPGAGTDTQYF few - TRBJ2-3 TRBV6-5
TGTGCCAGCAGTTTAGCGGGAGACAATGAGCAGTTCTTC CASSLAGDNEQFF many - TRBJ2-1 TRBV12-3/TRBV12-4
TGTGCCAGCAGCCCCTCAGGGGGTAAGGCTTTCTTT CASSPSGGKAFF - TRBD1 TRBJ1-1 TRBV7-2
TGTGCCAGCAGCGATTACAGGGATAGCTATGGCTACACCTTC CASSDYRDSYGYTF few - TRBJ1-2 TRBV9
TGTGCCAGCAGAGAAAGGGCCTCAGAGCAGTACTTC CASRERASEQYF - - TRBJ2-7 TRBV28
TGTGCCAGCAGCCCCCGGAGGGGAGGGCAGCCCCAGCATTTT CASSPRRGGQPQHF - - TRBJ1-5 TRBV7-2
TGTGCCTGGAGTTATACAGGGATTAGTGAGAAACTGTTTTTT CAWSYTGISEKLFF few - TRBJ1-4 TRBV30
TGTGCCAGCAGTGGACGTTGGGACAGGGAAGGCTCTGGGGCCAACGTCCTGACTTTC CASSGRWDREGSGANVLTF few TRBD1 TRBJ2-6 TRBV2
TGTGCCAGCACCCCTCGACCAACAGGGACCCAGTACTTC CASTPRPTGTQYF - - TRBJ2-5 TRBV2
TGTGCCACCCGGACAGGAAGCACAGATACGCAGTATTTT CATRTGSTDTQYF few TRBD1 TRBJ2-3 TRBV2
TGTGCCAGCAGCTTATTTACTAGCGGGCTCGAGCAGTTCTTC CASSLFTSGLEQFF few TRBD2 TRBJ2-1 TRBV7-2
TGTGCCACCATCGATCTGGCCCGATTCGGCATGGCTGAAGCTTTCTTT CATIDLARFGMAEAFF - - TRBJ1-1 TRBV19
TGTGCCAGCAGTTTTGGGACTAGAGGGTACAATGAGCAGTTCTTC CASSFGTRGYNEQFF - TRBD2 TRBJ2-1 TRBV27
TGTGCCACCACCGGAAACACTGAAGCTTTCTTT CATTGNTEAFF - - TRBJ1-1 TRBV28
TGCGCCAGCAGCTTGGGACTAGCGGGAGGGCCAAGGGACAATGAGCAGTTCTTC CASSLGLAGGPRDNEQFF few TRBD2 TRBJ2-1 TRBV5-1
TGTGCCAGCAGCCAGGAATGGGGACGCTACACCTTC CASSQEWGRYTF - - TRBJ1-2 TRBV28
TGTGCCAGCAGTTACGACCGCCCGGGAGGCACGCAGTATTTT CASSYDRPGGTQYF - TRBD2 TRBJ2-3 TRBV6-6
TGTGCCAGCAGCCAACTCCCGGACGGGGGGCCCACAGATACGCAGTATTTT CASSQLPDGGPTDTQYF - - TRBJ2-3 TRBV7-3
TGCAGTGCCAGGGGAAGTGAAAAACTGTTTTTT CSARGSEKLFF - - TRBJ1-4 TRBV20-1